This T cell receptor (beta chain) was obtained from a study of blood T cell repertoires in COVID-19. As originally analysed: Estimated nucleated cell counts came from reference gene primer amplification. Sequenced by immunoSEQ multiplex PCR; TCRdb stores in-frame clones only, minus some. From that table come the V and J calls and clone size; the DNA was used to work out D and trimming. The sample lists about 170,000 clones, around 82% seen once, with 11% in the top ten. V lost 4 bases to trimming and J lost 5 bases; unmatched junction nucleotides: 7. Looked up from germline, CDR1 is KGHSH and CDR2 is LQKENI. CDR3 length: 14 amino acids. This clone was seen a single time.

The chain uses TRBV18 and TRBJ1-2; 7 positions agree with TRBD1. This TCR was recovered from a man between 65 and 80 years old with active or convalescent COVID-19. Sequencing was done on a sample of peripheral blood. The CDR3 bases are TGTGCCAGCTCACAGGGACAGCTCGAATATGGCTACACCTTC. This encodes CASSQGQLEYGYTF.